This T cell receptor beta chain was recorded in a study of shared clonotypes between healthy human individuals. With respect to this clone: Different DNA sequences within this sample yield the same CDR3.

With 3 bases clipped from V and 3 bases from J, the junction kept 2 bases outside the gene matches. The germline V gene encodes CDR1 LNHDA and CDR2 SQIVND (reference sequence). CDR3 length: 14 amino acids. Terminally differentiated effector memory CD45RA+ cells were excluded by CCR7 positive selection of CD45RO-negative cells. Here immunoSEQ multiplex PCR was the method, and the copy in TCRdb shows in-frame clones only, minus some. This table has 1.5 million to 2.5 million clones, approximately 95% appearing once. The sequencing sample was made of naive CD8+ T cells sorted from blood. The rearrangement joins TRBV19 to TRBJ2-3; 8 bases fit TRBD1. The sequence was obtained from a young man in good health. Here the CDR3 DNA reads TGTGCCAGTAGTATGACAGGGGCGACAGATACGCAGTATTTT. As protein: CASSMTGATDTQYF.